This T cell receptor (beta chain) was profiled in a study of Graves' ophthalmopathy and Graves' hyperthyroidism listed by TCRdb under 2018. Background on the whole study: Peripheral blood was collected at initial diagnosis, prior to any treatment. TCR beta repertoire signatures were used to distinguish Graves' ophthalmopathy from Graves' hyperthyroidism and to predict progression to ophthalmopathy. In total, approximately 130 blood samples were TCR-sequenced: some 40 ophthalmopathy, about 75 hyperthyroidism and roughly 17 hyperthyroidism-to-ophthalmopathy patients. To explore V-J signatures distinguishing ophthalmopathy from hyperthyroidism, a discovery set of under 110 patients (roughly 45 ophthalmopathy, about 57 stable hyperthyroidism) was enrolled. An independent validation cohort was composed of 18 hyperthyroidism patients and over 15 patients who later progressed from hyperthyroidism to ophthalmopathy. In roughly 6 hyperthyroidism patients, T-cell repertoires of thyroid tissue and blood were compared. Following sampling, methimazole starting at 30 mg daily was administered to hyperthyroidism patients, and high-dose intravenous methylprednisolone was administered to ophthalmopathy patients. The approximately 100 discovery patients were divided at random into training and test sets in a 7:3 ratio. Points the paper makes about the study in general: In validation, the model predicted ophthalmopathy progression with about 71% sensitivity and about 73% specificity; 12 predicted patients were CT-confirmed with GO in a median of approximately six months. In cross-validation, the 13-signature model distinguished ophthalmopathy from stable hyperthyroidism with more than 85% sensitivity and around 81% specificity, while in the test set the corresponding values were about 80% and 75%. No statistical method was used to set the sample size in advance, and the investigators knew which group each participant was assigned to. Most expanded thyroid clonotypes with frequency above 0.001 were also detected in blood, suggesting blood repertoires may reflect the thyroid immune response.

Only one count was recorded for this clonotype. Its antigen specificity is not known. No base quality values were provided; no much bigger clone lies one nucleotide off. A single read offers scant evidence. Patients with ophthalmopathy had moderately to severely active disease, with a Clinical Activity Score of 3 or more, a NOSPECS grade of 4 or more, and a disease duration of less than 3 months. Patients with other autoimmune diseases, uncontrolled infections, pregnancy or lactation were excluded from the study. Diagnosis was based on clinical symptoms, serum thyroxine, TRAb, thyroid ultrasound and orbital computed tomography. PBMCs were isolated from more than 9 ml of fresh peripheral blood by Ficoll-Paque density gradient centrifugation. Total RNA was extracted using Trizol reagent, and RNA quality was checked on an Agilent 2100 Bioanalyzer. For repertoire sequencing, the TCR beta CDR3 regions were amplified from RNA transcripts. HTBI primers and the Qiagen OneStep RT-PCR kit were used in a first-round RT-PCR, which was followed by a second-round multiplex PCR, size selection and purification. Libraries were sequenced on an Illumina HiSeq2000 using paired-end 100 bp reads. Per the original workflow: Reads were processed with SOAPnuke, discarding reads with adapters, uncalled bases, mean Phred below 15, or no exact constant-primer or identifier match. COPE v1.2.5 was used to merge high-quality paired reads. Unique nucleotide sequences were defined as clonotypes and aligned to IMGT TRB V, D and J references using MiTCR v1.1. Only V-J combinations with frequency above 0.0001 were analysed, covering over 98% of repertoires. For each V-J combination, a TCR clonal expansion and chaos score was defined as the ratio of F50 clonal expansion to chaos observed in the TCRdist matrix. Welch's t-statistics and random forest were used to reduce the features to 10 to 15 V-J combinations, which were then used as input to a naive Bayes classifier. The Morisita-Horn index was used to measure how similar the thyroid and blood repertoires were. TCRdb trimmed public reads at Q25 via fastp, called clones via MiXCR and kept in-frame beta chains. For every CDR3 protein sequence, its rows merge into one entry that carries the most common genes and DNA. These V and J calls originate from TCRdb's pipeline instead of the authors' own analysis. Recorded for this sample are some 160,000 distinct CDR3 sequences; 35% to 50% of them occurred a single time. The top ten clonotypes cover 7.5% to 10% of the sample.

From the cysteine up to the phenylalanine, the CDR3 has a length of 17 residues. The retained sequence is limited to the CDR3, 51 bases, with the frame set at the first base. V ends up 7 bases short and J 2 bases short, with an unmatched junction base count of 11. The germline V gene provides CDR1 SGHAT and CDR2 FQNNGV. The source material was peripheral blood. The receptor was derived from a man aged 25-45 years with Graves' ophthalmopathy. Donor details come from another sample of the same person, matched by shared clones. Recombination connected TRBV11-2 to TRBJ2-5; TRBD1 agrees with 12 junctional bases. The DNA is as follows: TGTGCCAGCACCGCCCCCCCGGGACAGGGGGCACAAGAGACCCAGTACTTC. This yields the protein CASTAPPGQGAQETQYF. Joined to the reference TRBV11-2 and TRBJ2-5 proteins, this CDR3 gives the full variable domain: EAGVAQSPRYKIIEKRQSVAFWCNPISGHATLYWYQQILGQGPKLLIQFQNNGVVDDSQLPKDRFSAERLKGVDSTLKIQPAKLEDSAVYLCASTAPPGQGAQETQYFGPGTRLLVL.